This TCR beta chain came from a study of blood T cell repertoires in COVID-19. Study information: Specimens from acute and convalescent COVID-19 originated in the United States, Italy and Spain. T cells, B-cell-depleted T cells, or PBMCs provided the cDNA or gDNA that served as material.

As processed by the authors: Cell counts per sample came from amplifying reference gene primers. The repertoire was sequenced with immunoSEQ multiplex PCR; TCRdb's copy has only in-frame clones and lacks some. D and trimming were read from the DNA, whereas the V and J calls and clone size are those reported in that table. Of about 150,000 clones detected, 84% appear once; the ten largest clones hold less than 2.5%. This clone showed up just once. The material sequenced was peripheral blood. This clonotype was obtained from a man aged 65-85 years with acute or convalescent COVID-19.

The CDR3 DNA reads as TGCAGTGCCCAGAGGAACGAGCAGTACTTC. It translates to CSAQRNEQYF. The rearrangement uses TRBV20-1 and TRBJ2-7; D remains unclear. CDR3 size: 10 residues. Trimming cost V 6 bases and J 5 bases, with 8 bases left between them. Germline V gene lookup returns CDR1 DFQATT and CDR2 SNEGSKA (reference sequence).